This TCR beta chain was captured by sequencing in a study of blood T cell repertoires in COVID-19. Study information: From the United States, Italy and Spain came samples of acute and convalescent COVID-19. The cDNA or gDNA used as material had been derived from T cells, B-cell-depleted T cells, or PBMCs.

V gave up 3 bases and J gave up 1 base, with 9 bases separating them. This CDR3 region has 14 residues. In germline, CDR1 is KGHSH, CDR2 LQKENI. How the authors handled the data: Using reference gene primer amplification, nucleated cell counts were estimated. Produced via immunoSEQ multiplex PCR; TCRdb's table is partial and in-frame only. V, J and clone size are those of that table, while D and trimming were read from the DNA. Seen here are over 150,000 clones, roughly 80% observed once, and the top ten hold 13% to 15%. This TCR was sampled from a man aged 18-30 years with active or convalescent COVID-19. Sequenced: peripheral blood. This chain connects TRBV18 to TRBJ1-2, with D hard to call. The chain's CDR3 is CASSPQRDNYGYTF. The DNA of the CDR3 is TGTGCCAGCTCACCTCAACGGGATAACTATGGCTACACCTTC.